This T cell receptor beta chain derives from a study of blood T cell repertoires in COVID-19. Study-wide background: Sites across the United States, Italy and Spain contributed samples from acute and convalescent COVID-19.

Repertoires were generated with immunoSEQ multiplex PCR, while TCRdb's copy carries only in-frame clones and drops some. The data show almost 50,000 clones, around nine tenths seen once. Germline V lookup: CDR1 MNHEY, CDR2 SVGAGI. This CDR3 region has 13 residues. Trimming took 6 bases from V and 5 from J; bases not matched to a gene: 5. This TCR was sampled from a human donor in a cohort sampled during active COVID-19. Sequencing was performed on peripheral blood. The rearrangement links TRBV6-5 to TRBJ2-5; 8 nucleotides align to TRBD1. The CDR3 spells CASSRTGRETQYF. Here the CDR3 DNA reads TGTGCCAGCAGCCGGACAGGGAGGGAGACCCAGTACTTC.